The rows below give T cell receptor beta chains drawn from one sample of a study of blood T cell repertoires in COVID-19. The protocol was immunoSEQ multiplex PCR, while the TCRdb copy is restricted to in-frame clones and leaves out a portion. The sample has roughly 300,000 clones, around 85% seen once. The sample taken for sequencing was peripheral blood. The receptors here all came from a human donor with COVID-19, enrolled during active disease. The donor label of this sample is uncertain. Each CDR3 is given with its conserved first and last residue. A D gene is named only where the DNA matches it firmly. Where a row states a size, it is once, few, many or the class of an expanded clone; other rows omit it.

>TRBV2|13|.|TRBJ2-5|.
CASSFTVQETQYF
TGTGCCAGCAGTTTCACAGTCCAAGAGACCCAGTACTTC
>TRBV10-3|14|.|TRBJ2-3|.
CATGLEASTDTQYF
TGTGCCACCGGACTCGAGGCATCCACAGATACGCAGTATTTT
>TRBV10-1|15|TRBD1|TRBJ1-1|few
CASSPGTGLNTEAFF
TGCGCCAGCAGTCCCGGGACAGGTCTGAACACTGAAGCTTTCTTT
>TRBV28|15|TRBD1|TRBJ1-1|.
CASSLTGTENTEAFF
TGTGCCAGCAGTTTAACCGGGACAGAGAACACTGAAGCTTTCTTT
>TRBV7-9|14|.|TRBJ1-5|.
CASTSTGQHQPQHF
TGTGCCAGCACCTCAACAGGTCAGCATCAGCCCCAGCATTTT
>TRBV27|15|.|TRBJ2-2|.
CASSLSSGFTGELFF
TGTGCCAGCAGTTTATCTAGCGGCTTCACCGGGGAGCTGTTTTTT
>TRBV3-1/TRBV3-2|14|.|TRBJ2-3|.
CASSHDGNVDTQYF
TGTGCCAGCAGCCACGACGGGAATGTAGATACGCAGTATTTT
>TRBV5-1|15|.|TRBJ1-6|.
CASSLRQLDNSPLHF
TGCGCCAGCAGCTTACGACAGCTCGATAATTCACCCCTCCACTTT
>TRBV30|14|.|TRBJ1-4|.
CAWSGGGTNEKLFF
TGTGCCTGGAGTGGGGGGGGGACTAATGAAAAACTGTTTTTT
>TRBV30|13|.|TRBJ2-3|.
CAWSKAATDTQYF
TGTGCCTGGAGTAAAGCGGCCACAGATACGCAGTATTTT
>TRBV11-2|14|.|TRBJ2-2|.
CASSSGRDAGELFF
TGTGCCAGCAGTTCGGGTCGAGACGCCGGGGAGCTGTTTTTT
>TRBV7-2|14|.|TRBJ1-1|.
CASSSQPLNTEAFF
TGTGCCAGCAGCTCACAGCCTCTGAACACTGAAGCTTTCTTT
>TRBV19|14|.|TRBJ1-1|.
CASTTRGGHTEAFF
TGTGCCAGTACTACACGGGGAGGACACACTGAAGCTTTCTTT
>TRBV3-1/TRBV3-2|15|.|TRBJ1-6|.
CASSLGGQVRSPLHF
TGTGCCAGCAGCCTGGGCGGGCAGGTTCGATCACCCCTCCACTTT
>TRBV6-5|16|TRBD1|TRBJ1-4|.
CASSYSSTGDAEKLFF
TGTGCCAGCAGTTATTCATCGACAGGGGACGCGGAAAAACTGTTTTTT
>TRBV25-1|14|TRBD1|TRBJ1-4|.
CASSKQGANEKLFF
TGTGCCAGCAGCAAACAGGGGGCTAATGAAAAACTGTTTTTT
>TRBV29-1|14|TRBD1|TRBJ2-1|few
CSVQRQGAANEQFF
TGCAGCGTCCAAAGACAGGGGGCGGCGAATGAGCAGTTCTTC
>TRBV21-1|18|.|TRBJ2-7|few
CASSKHYPKGAYTYEQYF
TGTGCCAGCAGCAAACACTACCCGAAGGGGGCCTACACCTACGAGCAGTACTTC
>TRBV27|14|TRBD1|TRBJ1-4|.
CASSFQGAGEKLFF
TGTGCCAGCAGTTTCCAGGGGGCGGGGGAAAAACTGTTTTTT
>TRBV5-1|15|.|TRBJ1-1|.
CASSLIRAGNTEAFF
TGCGCCAGCAGCTTGATTCGGGCGGGGAACACTGAAGCTTTCTTT
>TRBV4-1|16|TRBD1|TRBJ2-1|once
CASSQGDRGRPHEQFF
TGCGCCAGCAGCCAAGGAGACAGGGGGCGACCCCATGAGCAGTTCTTC
>TRBV27|18|.|TRBJ1-5|.
CASSLSGGGVRVVQPQHF
TGTGCCAGCAGTTTATCGGGAGGAGGTGTGCGGGTGGTTCAGCCCCAGCATTTT